This TCR beta chain was retrieved from a study of OX40 agonist ivuxolimab in advanced cancers. Study details: Patients received ivuxolimab, an agonistic anti-OX40 (CD134) antibody.

The CDR3 contains 15 residues. Germline values: CDR1 ENHRY, CDR2 SYGVKD. Trimming at V came to 6 bases and at J to 4 bases, leaving 6 bases not matched to a gene. The protocol was immunoSEQ multiplex PCR, while the TCRdb copy is restricted to in-frame clones and leaves out a portion. The sample lists roughly 130,000 clones, about 93% occurring once. The genes are TRBV10-3 and TRBJ2-3, with 11 nucleotides matching TRBD1. The source material was CD4+ or CD8+ T cells sorted from blood, sampled in a trial of the OX40 agonist ivuxolimab. This receptor was taken from an adult with an advanced solid tumor such as melanoma, head and neck, liver or kidney cancer. CDR3 sequence reads: CAIRPGQGAADTQYF. CDR3 nucleotides: TGTGCCATCAGACCTGGACAGGGGGCGGCAGATACGCAGTATTTT.